The 8 T cell receptor beta chains given below trace back to one sample, sequenced in a study of cytomegalovirus exposure and HLA in healthy donors. PCR primers comprised 60 Vbeta and 13 Jbeta primers. Sequencing used immunoSEQ multiplex PCR; TCRdb keeps in-frame clones, though not all of them. This table holds over 120,000 clones, 70% found once. The sequenced sample consisted of PBMCs. Receptor source: a woman in her sixties or seventies in good health and CMV-seropositive.

The chain carries TRBV29-1 and TRBJ1-1, with 7 bases lining up with TRBD1. The CDR3 has 15 residues. The V and J ends lost 5 bases and 0 bases, in that order; junction bases with no gene match: 9. Germline loops: CDR1 SQVTM, CDR2 ANQGSEA. Here the CDR3 DNA reads TGCAGCGTTAATTCGGGACAGACCCTGAACACTGAAGCTTTCTTT. It codes for CSVNSGQTLNTEAFF.

V is TRBV5-1 and J is TRBJ2-5, with 8 bases lining up with TRBD1. The end of the DNA fits TRBJ2-7 better, so the J call may be wrong. CDR1 and CDR2 (germline): SGHRS, YFSETQ. The CDR3 contains 13 residues. CDR3 sequence: CASSSRTGNEQYF. As DNA, the CDR3 is TGCGCCAGCAGCTCCCGGACAGGGAACGAGCAGTACTTC.

This clone occurred a few times. The chain combines TRBV2 with TRBJ1-5; D possibly corresponds to TRBD1 (5 bases). The length of the CDR3 is 14 residues. The V gene's germline CDR1 is SNHLY and CDR2 FYNNEI. Between the trimmed V and J ends, which lost 10 bases and 1 base, there was a span of 14 bases. The CDR3 is CAKGGVDSNQPQHF. The CDR3 bases are TGTGCCAAGGGAGGGGTTGACAGCAATCAGCCCCAGCATTTT.

The chain carries TRBV28 and TRBJ2-3; D gene ambiguous. Trimming stripped 7 bases from V and 0 bases from J, with 8 bases between. Germline CDR1 MDHEN, CDR2 SYDVKM. The CDR3 has 13 residues. CDR3 protein: CASTSPSTDTQYF. CDR3 nucleotides: TGTGCCAGCACCTCCCCTAGCACAGATACGCAGTATTTT.

V gene TRBV10-3 combines with J gene TRBJ1-1, with TRBD1 matching over 8 bases. This CDR3 spans 16 amino acids. The V segment lost 2 bases and the J segment 1 base; nucleotides outside the gene matches: 6. CDR1 and CDR2 (germline): ENHRY, SYGVKD. Written as DNA, the CDR3 is TGTGCCATCAGTGAGCCCCTCGGGACAGGGAACACTGAAGCTTTCTTT. Translating gives CAISEPLGTGNTEAFF.

The chain recombines TRBV6-5 with TRBJ1-3, with a possible D match to TRBD1 (5 bases). This CDR3 comprises 15 residues. Germline values: CDR1 MNHEY, CDR2 SVGAGI. Trimming took 0 bases from V and 9 from J, leaving 15 bases between them. The CDR3 is CASSYSGESGSTIYF. The CDR3, as DNA: TGTGCCAGCAGTTACTCAGGGGAATCTGGTAGCACCATATATTTT.

This clone was observed a few times. This sequence joins TRBV5-1 and TRBJ1-1; maybe TRBD1 (6 bases). The V gene lost 4 bases and the J gene lost 7 bases, with 14 bases spanning the gap. In germline, CDR1 is SGHRS, CDR2 YFSETQ. The CDR3 is 13 amino acids. The CDR3 is CASSPMGGGEAFF. CDR3 in DNA: TGCGCCAGCAGCCCTATGGGAGGGGGTGAAGCTTTCTTT.

This clone was observed a handful of times. The genes are TRBV6-6 and TRBJ1-2, with 7 bases lining up with TRBD1. The CDR3 is 11 residues long. V lost 6 bases and J lost 12; bases outside the gene matches: 7. The germline V gene has CDR1 MNHNY and CDR2 SVGAGI (reference sequence). The CDR3 protein is CASSPTGTHTF. The CDR3 region has the DNA TGTGCCAGCAGCCCGACAGGGACCCACACCTTC.